This T cell receptor (beta chain) was retrieved from a study of post-analysis software for immune sequencing data (dated by TCRdb to about 2015). At the level of the whole study: Disease courses on record covered relapsing-remitting, secondary progressive and progressive-relapsing multiple sclerosis, though some patients had no subtype annotation. The multiple sclerosis patient repertoires were compared with approximately 11 previously published healthy control repertoires from donors aged about 6 to 28 years. A subset of samples was prepared in parallel using single-end sample barcoding, then pooled and co-amplified after Illumina adapter ligation. The paper as a whole reports these results and caveats: Significantly higher frequencies in patients than in controls were found for a few TRBV segments, including TRBV5-6, TRBV5-1 and TRBV20-1. The multiple sclerosis patient group was slightly younger than the control group. Strong co-clustering of samples prepared in the same batch was shown by direct clustering with F measure, prompting a batch-effect correction. Normalized Chao1 diversity was significantly lower in multiple sclerosis patients than controls, suggesting substantial peripheral T-cell clonal expansion.

Library prep was done by PCR. Data came from an Illumina HiSeq 2500. To reduce PCR and sequencing biases, unique molecular identifiers were built into the TCR beta cDNA libraries. Per 1 to 10 million input T cells, approximately 500,000 cDNA molecules were obtained, such that each molecule approximated one T cell. The patient libraries were prepared and sequenced using the same protocol as the earlier healthy control dataset. Within a given batch, samples were prepared together, multiplexed and sequenced on the same HiSeq lane. In the paper's pipeline: MIGEC handled the raw barcoded reads, throwing out single-read molecular identifier groups before consensus assembly and CDR3 extraction. Clonotype tables were post-analysed with VDJtools, and diversity was normalized by down-sampling all datasets to the smallest sample size. In repertoire overlap clustering, CDR3 amino acid sequences, but not nucleotide sequences, were matched to correct batch-related cross-sample contamination. TCRdb trimmed the raw reads at Q25, called clones with MiXCR and kept productive beta chains. Entries that share a CDR3 protein sequence are merged under the most common genes and DNA. It is TCRdb's table, rather than the study itself, that gives the V and J calls and clone size. This sample gives approximately 730,000 distinct CDR3 sequences in total; 46% of them show up just once. The top ten clonotypes cover just under 5% of the sample.

The junction carries 7 bases between V and J, which are trimmed by 1 base and 9 bases respectively. CDR1 LNHNV and CDR2 YYDKDF were looked up in the germline V gene (reference sequence). The CDR3 goes from the cysteine to the phenylalanine over 12 residues. CDR3 DNA only is kept here, 36 bases in frame from base 1. TCR beta repertoires were profiled from peripheral blood of about a dozen young patients with multiple sclerosis to demonstrate the VDJtools post-analysis software. The multiple sclerosis patients were children and adolescents between roughly 6 and 17 years of age. This clonotype has only a few counts. No antigen is known for it. Per-base qualities were not stored, and no clone one base away is much larger.

The rearrangement joined TRBV15 to TRBJ2-1, with the D gene call left open. The sequenced sample consisted of blood. The clonotype was recovered from a girl aged 5 to 17 with multiple sclerosis. The nucleotide sequence is given as TGTGCCACCAGCAGAGCAGGTGTTGAGCAGTTCTTC. This is translated as CATSRAGVEQFF.